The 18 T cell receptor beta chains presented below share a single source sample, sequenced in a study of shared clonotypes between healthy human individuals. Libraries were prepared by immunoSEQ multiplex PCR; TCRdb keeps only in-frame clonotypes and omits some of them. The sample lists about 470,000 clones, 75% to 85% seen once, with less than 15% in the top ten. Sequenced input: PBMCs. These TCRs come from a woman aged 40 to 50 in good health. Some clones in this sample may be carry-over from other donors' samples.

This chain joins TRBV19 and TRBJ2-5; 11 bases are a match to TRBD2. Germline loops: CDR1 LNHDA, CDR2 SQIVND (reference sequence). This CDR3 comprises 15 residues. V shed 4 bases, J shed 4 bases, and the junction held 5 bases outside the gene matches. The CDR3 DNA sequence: TGTGCCAGTAGTACCACACTAGCGGGAGCAGAGACCCAGTACTTC. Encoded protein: CASSTTLAGAETQYF.

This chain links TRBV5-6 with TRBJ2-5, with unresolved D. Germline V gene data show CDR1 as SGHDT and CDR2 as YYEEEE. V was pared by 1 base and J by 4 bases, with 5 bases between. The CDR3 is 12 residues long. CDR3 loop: CASSLIGETQYF. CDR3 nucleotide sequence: TGTGCCAGCAGCTTGATTGGAGAGACCCAGTACTTC.

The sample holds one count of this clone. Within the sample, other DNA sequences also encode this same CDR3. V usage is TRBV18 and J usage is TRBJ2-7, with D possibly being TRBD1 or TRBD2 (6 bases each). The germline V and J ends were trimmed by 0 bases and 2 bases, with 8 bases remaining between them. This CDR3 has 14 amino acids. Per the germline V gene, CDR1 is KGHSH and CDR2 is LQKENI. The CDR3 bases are TGTGCCAGCTCACCACCCGGGGGCACCTACGAGCAGTACTTC. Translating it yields CASSPPGGTYEQYF.

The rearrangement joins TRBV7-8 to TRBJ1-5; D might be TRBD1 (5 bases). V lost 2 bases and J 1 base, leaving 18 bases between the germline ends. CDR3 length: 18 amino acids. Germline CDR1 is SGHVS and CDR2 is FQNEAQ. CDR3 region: CASSLSGAWAASNQPQHF. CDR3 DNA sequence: TGTGCCAGCAGCTTATCTGGGGCGTGGGCAGCGAGCAATCAGCCCCAGCATTTT. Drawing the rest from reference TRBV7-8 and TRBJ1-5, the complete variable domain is GAGVSQSPRYKVAKRGQDVALRCDPISGHVSLFWYQQALGQGPEFLTYFQNEAQLDKSGLPSDRFFAERPEGSVSTLKIQRTQQEDSAVYLCASSLSGAWAASNQPQHFGDGTRLSIL.

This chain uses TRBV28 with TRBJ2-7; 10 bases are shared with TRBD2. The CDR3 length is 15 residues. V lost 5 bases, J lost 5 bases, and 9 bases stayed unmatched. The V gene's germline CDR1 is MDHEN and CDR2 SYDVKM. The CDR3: CASSPPGTSDDEQYF. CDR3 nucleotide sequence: TGTGCCAGCAGTCCGCCGGGGACTAGCGACGACGAGCAGTACTTC.

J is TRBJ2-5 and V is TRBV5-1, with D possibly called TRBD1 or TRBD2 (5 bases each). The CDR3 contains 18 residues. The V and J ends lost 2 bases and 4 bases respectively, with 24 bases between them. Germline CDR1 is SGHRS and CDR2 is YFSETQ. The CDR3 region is CASSFSPPQSGTLETQYF. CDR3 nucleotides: TGCGCCAGCAGCTTTAGCCCTCCTCAATCAGGGACGTTAGAGACCCAGTACTTC.

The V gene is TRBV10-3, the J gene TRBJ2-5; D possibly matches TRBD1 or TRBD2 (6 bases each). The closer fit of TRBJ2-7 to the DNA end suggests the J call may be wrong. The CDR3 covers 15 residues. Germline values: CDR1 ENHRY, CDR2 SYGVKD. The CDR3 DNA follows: TGTGCCATCAGTGAGTCTTCCGGGGGCGGATACGAGCAGTACTTC. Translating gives CAISESSGGGYEQYF.

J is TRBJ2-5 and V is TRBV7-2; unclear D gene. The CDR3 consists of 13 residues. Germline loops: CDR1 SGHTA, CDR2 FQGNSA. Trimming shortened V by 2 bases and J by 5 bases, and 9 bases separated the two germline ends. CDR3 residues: CASSLRQRETQYF. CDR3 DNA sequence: TGTGCCAGCAGCTTACGCCAAAGGGAGACCCAGTACTTC. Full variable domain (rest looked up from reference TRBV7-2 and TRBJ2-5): GAGVSQSPSNKVTEKGKDVELRCDPISGHTALYWYRQSLGQGLEFLIYFQGNSAPDKSGLPSDRFSAERTGGSVSTLTIQRTQQEDSAVYLCASSLRQRETQYFGPGTRLLVL.

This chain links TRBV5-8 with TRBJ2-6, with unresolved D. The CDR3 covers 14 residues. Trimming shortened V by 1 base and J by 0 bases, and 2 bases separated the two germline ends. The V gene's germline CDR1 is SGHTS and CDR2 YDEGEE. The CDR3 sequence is CASSLISGANVLTF. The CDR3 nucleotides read TGTGCCAGCAGCTTGATCTCTGGGGCCAACGTCCTGACTTTC.

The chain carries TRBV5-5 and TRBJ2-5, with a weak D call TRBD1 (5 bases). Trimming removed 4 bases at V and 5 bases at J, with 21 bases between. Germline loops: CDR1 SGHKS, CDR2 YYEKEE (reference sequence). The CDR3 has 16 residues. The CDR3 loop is CASSLGLSSFRETQYF. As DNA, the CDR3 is TGTGCCAGCAGCCTGGGGCTGAGTTCCTTTCGGGAGACCCAGTACTTC. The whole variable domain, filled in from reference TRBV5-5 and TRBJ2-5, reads DAGVTQSPTHLIKTRGQQVTLRCSPISGHKSVSWYQQVLGQGPQFIFQYYEKEERGRGNFPDRFSARQFPNYSSELNVNALLLGDSALYLCASSLGLSSFRETQYFGPGTRLLVL.

CDR3 coding DNA: TGTGCCAGCGGCCCGAAGCTGGGACTCCCTAATGAAAAACTGTTTTTT. The encoded protein is CASGPKLGLPNEKLFF. The genes are TRBV21-1 and TRBJ1-4. TRBV21-1 is reported as a pseudogene. The CDR3 sequence is 16 residues long.

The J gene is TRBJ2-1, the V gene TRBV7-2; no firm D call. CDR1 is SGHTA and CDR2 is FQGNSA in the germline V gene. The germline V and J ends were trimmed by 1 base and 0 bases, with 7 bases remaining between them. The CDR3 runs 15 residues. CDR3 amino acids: CASSLEQFSYNEQFF. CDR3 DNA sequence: TGTGCCAGCAGCTTAGAACAGTTCTCCTACAATGAGCAGTTCTTC.

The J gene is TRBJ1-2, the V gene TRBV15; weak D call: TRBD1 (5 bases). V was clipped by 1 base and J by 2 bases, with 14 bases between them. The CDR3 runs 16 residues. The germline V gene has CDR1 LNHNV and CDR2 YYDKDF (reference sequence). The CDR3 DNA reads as TGTGCCACCAGCAGAGGGGGCCTTGGGCGGAACTATGGCTACACCTTC. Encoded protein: CATSRGGLGRNYGYTF.

Written as DNA, the CDR3 is TGCGCCAGCGGACTCGGGATTTTGAGGAACACCGGGGAGCTGTTTTTT. Translation gives CASGLGILRNTGELFF. This rearrangement joins TRBV5-1 to TRBJ2-2, with TRBD2 as a possible D gene (5 bases). The CDR3 has 16 amino acids. V was clipped by 7 bases and J by 1 base, with 17 bases between them. Germline V CDR1 and CDR2: SGHRS, YFSETQ.

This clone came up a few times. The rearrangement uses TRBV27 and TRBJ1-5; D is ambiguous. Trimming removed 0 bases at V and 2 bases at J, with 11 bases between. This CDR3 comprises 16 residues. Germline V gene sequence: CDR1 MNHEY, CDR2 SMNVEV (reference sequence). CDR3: CASSLSGRLGNQPQHF. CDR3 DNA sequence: TGTGCCAGCAGTTTATCGGGCAGGCTTGGCAATCAGCCCCAGCATTTT.

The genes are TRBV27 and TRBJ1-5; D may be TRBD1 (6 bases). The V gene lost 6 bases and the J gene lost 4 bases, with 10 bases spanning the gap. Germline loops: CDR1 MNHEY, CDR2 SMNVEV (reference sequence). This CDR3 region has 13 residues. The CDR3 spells CASRRTANQPQHF. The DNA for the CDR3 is TGTGCCAGCAGGAGGACAGCGAATCAGCCCCAGCATTTT.

In DNA, the CDR3 is TGTGCCAGCAGTGAATATCAGGGGTTAAGCTCTGACGAGCAGTACTTC. Its translation is CASSEYQGLSSDEQYF. The chain employs TRBV25-1 and TRBJ2-7; D may be TRBD1 (6 bases). V lost 0 bases, J lost 5 bases, and 17 bases lay in between. Germline assignment: CDR1 MGHDK and CDR2 SYGVNS. The CDR3 spans 16 residues.

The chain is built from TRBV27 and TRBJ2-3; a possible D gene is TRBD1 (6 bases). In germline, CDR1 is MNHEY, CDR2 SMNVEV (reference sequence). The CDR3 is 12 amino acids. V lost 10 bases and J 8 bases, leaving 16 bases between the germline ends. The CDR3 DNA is TGTGCCACCAGACAGGCGTTTGGTACGCAGTATTTT. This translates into CATRQAFGTQYF.